This T cell receptor (beta chain) is from a study of blood T cell repertoires in COVID-19. Measured with immunoSEQ multiplex PCR; TCRdb has only the in-frame clones, and not every one. The sample has under 20,000 clones, roughly 90% seen once. Losses at the gene ends were 4 bases for V and 5 bases for J; bases not matched to a gene: 8. Germline CDR1 ENHRY, CDR2 SYGVKD. The CDR3 totals 15 residues. This clonotype was sampled from a human donor in a cohort sampled during active COVID-19. Material: peripheral blood. The chain employs TRBV10-3 and TRBJ2-5, with 9 bases lining up with TRBD1. CDR3 nucleotides: TGTGCCATCAGTGGAGGGACAGGGATAAGGGAGACCCAGTACTTC. As protein: CAISGGTGIRETQYF.